One sample yielded the 21 T cell receptor beta chains listed below, sequenced in a study of T-cell memory formation after mild COVID-19. TCRdb reanalysed the 5' RACE reads using MiXCR and keeps one entry per CDR3 protein. The table shows a few hundred thousand distinct CDR3 sequences, with 20% to 25% occurring only once. Sequencing was performed on PBMCs or a T cell subset sorted from them (not recorded which). Receptors were obtained from a man aged 18 to 30 who had mild COVID-19 (a few samples of this study predate the infection). Cell type and time point are not known.

This chain links TRBV7-2 with TRBJ2-3, with 14 bases matching TRBD2. The CDR3 loop spans 20 amino acids. CDR1 and CDR2 (germline): SGHTA, FQGNSA. With V trimmed by 5 bases and J by 0 bases, 13 bases remained unmatched. The DNA of the CDR3 is TGTGCCAGCAGCCGATGGCCGACTAGCGGGGGGGCCCCTAGCACAGATACGCAGTATTTT. This encodes CASSRWPTSGGAPSTDTQYF.

The chain employs TRBV20-1 and TRBJ2-1, with 9 bases that match TRBD2. The CDR3 contains 16 residues. Germline V CDR1 and CDR2: DFQATT, SNEGSKA (reference sequence). Germline trimming cut 3 bases from V and 3 bases from J; bases unmatched to any gene: 9. The CDR3 sequence: CSASGTSGRIYNEQFF. CDR3 bases: TGCAGTGCTAGTGGCACTAGCGGGCGAATCTACAATGAGCAGTTCTTC.

This clonotype turned up a few times. V and J are TRBV12-5 and TRBJ1-2; D is unresolved. The germline V gene encodes CDR1 LGHNT and CDR2 FRNRAP. Trimming pared 9 bases from V and 1 base from J, leaving 6 bases between. The CDR3 is 11 residues long. The CDR3 reads CASMSNYGYTF. The CDR3, as DNA: TGTGCTAGCATGAGTAACTATGGCTACACCTTC.

Here the CDR3 DNA reads TGCGCCAGCAGCCAAGATCTGGCTAGCGGACAAGAGACCCAGTACTTC. Its protein product is CASSQDLASGQETQYF. V and J are TRBV4-3 and TRBJ2-5, with TRBD2 matching 7 bases. Germline CDR1 LGHNA, CDR2 YSLEER. The CDR3 runs to 16 residues. V lost 0 bases to trimming and J lost 2 bases; unmatched junction nucleotides: 6.

The chain couples TRBV4-1 to TRBJ1-5; the D gene is possibly TRBD1 (6 bases). This CDR3 spans 16 amino acids. Germline lookup yields CDR1 MGHRA and CDR2 YSYEKL. V shed 4 bases and J shed 4 bases, with 17 bases lying between them. The chain's CDR3 is CASSRQQGLGNQPQHF. For the CDR3, the DNA is TGCGCCAGCAGCCGACAGCAGGGGTTGGGTAATCAGCCCCAGCATTTT.

V usage is TRBV20-1 and J usage is TRBJ2-1, with 10 bases matching TRBD1. The CDR3 totals 12 residues. The germline V gene encodes CDR1 DFQATT and CDR2 SNEGSKA (reference sequence). With V trimmed by 6 bases and J by 8 bases, 4 bases remained unmatched. In DNA, the CDR3 is TGCAGTGCACAGACAGGGGGCGATGAGCAGTTCTTC. This sequence encodes CSAQTGGDEQFF.

This chain links TRBV5-1 with TRBJ2-2; the D is unclear. The CDR3 has 15 amino acids. CDR1 and CDR2 (germline): SGHRS, YFSETQ. The germline V and J ends were trimmed by 1 base and 1 base, with 8 bases remaining between them. As DNA, the CDR3 is TGCGCCAGCAGCTTGAAGTGGGAGAACACCGGGGAGCTGTTTTTT. Protein product: CASSLKWENTGELFF. Full variable domain (missing parts from reference TRBV5-1 and TRBJ2-2): KAGVTQTPRYLIKTRGQQVTLSCSPISGHRSVSWYQQTPGQGLQFLFEYFSETQRNKGNFPGRFSGRQFSNSRSEMNVSTLELGDSALYLCASSLKWENTGELFFGEGSRLTVL.

The chain joins TRBV10-3 to TRBJ2-5; 7 positions agree with TRBD2. The CDR3 is 15 residues long. Per the germline V gene, CDR1 is ENHRY and CDR2 is SYGVKD. The ends lost 0 bases at V and 5 bases at J; junction bases unmatched: 6. CDR3 in amino acids: CAISESPELAETQYF. Here the CDR3 DNA reads TGTGCCATCAGTGAGTCCCCGGAACTAGCGGAGACCCAGTACTTC.

The chain carries TRBV12-3 or TRBV12-4 and TRBJ2-7; TRBD1 might be the D (5 bases). The CDR3 extends over 11 amino acids. Trimming took 4 bases from V and 9 from J, leaving 10 bases between them. CDR3: CASSSGSGQYV. DNA for the CDR3: TGTGCCAGCAGTTCAGGGTCAGGGCAGTACGTC.

This clonotype was seen more than once but under ten times. The chain's CDR3 is CASSSDLTVQETQYF. The CDR3 region has the DNA TGCGCCAGCAGCTCGGACCTAACCGTCCAAGAGACCCAGTACTTC. The V and J genes are TRBV5-1 and TRBJ2-5; unclear D gene. This CDR3 is 15 amino acids long. V lost 3 bases and J lost 1, with 13 bases in between. Per germline, CDR1 SGHRS and CDR2 YFSETQ.

V gene TRBV12-3 or TRBV12-4 combines with J gene TRBJ2-5; D unresolved. The V gene lost 5 bases and the J gene lost 6 bases, with 10 bases spanning the gap. This CDR3 region has 12 residues. CDR3 coding DNA: TGTGCCAGCAGTCCCGTGAGTAAGACCCAGTACTTC. This sequence encodes CASSPVSKTQYF.

The table lists this clonotype with a few counts. The chain combines TRBV7-9 with TRBJ2-1; 8 bases are a match to TRBD2. Germline V gene sequence: CDR1 SEHNR, CDR2 FQNEAQ (reference sequence). With V trimmed by 5 bases and J by 0 bases, 6 bases remained unmatched. The CDR3 is 16 amino acids. For the CDR3, the DNA is TGTGCCAGCAGCCCAAGTGCGGGGGGCTCCTACAATGAGCAGTTCTTC. Translation gives CASSPSAGGSYNEQFF.

This clonotype has a handful of counts. The V gene is TRBV29-1, the J gene TRBJ2-3, with 9 bases matching TRBD2. The CDR3 contains 16 residues. Germline lookup yields CDR1 SQVTM and CDR2 ANQGSEA. With 8 bases clipped from V and 6 bases from J, the junction kept 18 bases outside the gene matches. The DNA for the CDR3 is TGCAGCCTCCGCCGCTTAGCGGGGGCCGGGGGGGATACGCAGTATTTT. It yields the protein CSLRRLAGAGGDTQYF.

The chain carries TRBV7-6 and TRBJ2-3; TRBD2 matches at 10 bases. The CDR3 is 19 amino acids. J was trimmed by 2 bases and V by 5 bases; bases with no gene match: 16. Germline-derived CDR1 and CDR2 are SGHVS and FNYEAQ. In DNA, the CDR3 is TGTGCCAGCAGCCTCCGGAGCCCCATAGCGGGGGGTTTCACAGATACGCAGTATTTT. Translating it yields CASSLRSPIAGGFTDTQYF.

This chain links TRBV3-1 with TRBJ2-6; tentatively, D is TRBD1 (6 bases). V was pared by 0 bases and J by 0 bases, with 15 bases between. The germline gives CDR1 LGHDT, CDR2 YNNKEL (reference sequence). There are 19 residues in the CDR3. CDR3 sequence (DNA): TGTGCCAGCAGCCAAGAGGAGACAGGTCTCAGCTCTGGGGCCAACGTCCTGACTTTC. Translated: CASSQEETGLSSGANVLTF.

This clonotype was detected only a few times. CDR3 amino acids: CASSQDNQKNIQYF. The CDR3, as DNA: TGCGCCAGCAGCCAAGACAATCAGAAAAACATTCAGTACTTC. The rearrangement links TRBV4-3 to TRBJ2-4, with D unresolved. Germline V CDR1 and CDR2: LGHNA, YSLEER. The CDR3 sequence is 14 residues long. V was shortened by 0 bases and J by 4 bases, with 7 bases between the two germline ends.

The V call is TRBV4-1, the J call TRBJ2-1; 8 bases fit TRBD1. CDR3 length: 15 residues. Trimming at V came to 4 bases and at J to 6 bases, leaving 8 bases not matched to a gene. Germline V gene sequence: CDR1 MGHRA, CDR2 YSYEKL. The CDR3 DNA reads as TGCGCCAGCAGCCGTCCGCAGGGGGCAACCAATGAGCAGTTCTTC. It encodes CASSRPQGATNEQFF.

The chain recombines TRBV27 with TRBJ2-4; D may correspond to TRBD1 or TRBD2 (5 bases each). The germline CDR1 and CDR2 sequences are MNHEY and SMNVEV (reference sequence). The CDR3 runs to 12 residues. Trimming left V 11 bases short and J 1 base short, with 9 bases between. The CDR3 here is CAVREAKNIQYF. The CDR3 DNA reads as TGTGCCGTCAGGGAGGCCAAAAACATTCAGTACTTC.

This clonotype appeared many times. The chain employs TRBV12-3 or TRBV12-4 and TRBJ2-3, with D perhaps assigned TRBD1 or TRBD2 (6 bases each). The CDR3 has 21 residues. V shed 7 bases and J shed 2 bases, with 34 bases lying between them. CDR3 bases: TGTGCCAGCAACCTACCCTCCCGGGGGCGGGTTGGCCGACGCTTCACAGATACGCAGTATTTT. Translating it yields CASNLPSRGRVGRRFTDTQYF.

This clonotype was picked up a small number of times. The chain is built from TRBV7-6 and TRBJ2-4; D is unresolved. Germline CDR1 SGHVS, CDR2 FNYEAQ. The CDR3 is 13 amino acids. Trimming stripped 1 base from V and 8 bases from J, with 9 bases between. The DNA for the CDR3 is TGTGCCAGCAGCTTAGAAATGTGGGACATTCAGTACTTC. This gives the protein CASSLEMWDIQYF.

V usage is TRBV20-1 and J usage is TRBJ2-5; 11 positions match TRBD2. The germline gives CDR1 DFQATT, CDR2 SNEGSKA (reference sequence). The CDR3 totals 15 residues. Germline trimming cut 5 bases from V and 4 bases from J; bases unmatched to any gene: 9. The CDR3 DNA reads as TGCAGTGCTCGCATACTAGCGGGGGTTGGAGAGACCCAGTACTTC. It translates to CSARILAGVGETQYF.